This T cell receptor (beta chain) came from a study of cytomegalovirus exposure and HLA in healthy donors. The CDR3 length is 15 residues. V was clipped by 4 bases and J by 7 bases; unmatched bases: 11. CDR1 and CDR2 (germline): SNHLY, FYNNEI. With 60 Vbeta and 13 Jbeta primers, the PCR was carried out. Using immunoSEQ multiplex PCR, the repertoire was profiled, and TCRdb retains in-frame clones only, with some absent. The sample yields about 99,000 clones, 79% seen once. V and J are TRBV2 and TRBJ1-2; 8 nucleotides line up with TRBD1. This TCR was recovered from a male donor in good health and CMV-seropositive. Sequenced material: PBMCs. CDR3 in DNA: TGTGCCAGCAGTGTGGCAATACAGGGGGGAGTTGGCTACACCTTC. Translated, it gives CASSVAIQGGVGYTF.